The source of this T cell receptor (beta chain) is a study of technical replicates of blood from a handful of donors. The CDR3 sequence is 16 residues long. The ends lost 2 bases at V and 2 bases at J; junction bases unmatched: 9. CDR1 is GTSNPN, CDR2 SVGIG, per germline (reference sequence). Sequencing was performed with immunoSEQ multiplex PCR; in TCRdb, only in-frame clones are kept and a portion is missing. The repertoire consists of about 15,000 clones, with roughly 84% occurring once and the leading ten covering approximately 10%. This sequence originates from a human donor in good health. V and J are TRBV30 and TRBJ1-5, with TRBD1 matching over 7 bases. Sample: PBMCs. This CDR3 reads CAWSKAAQGGNQPQHF. For the CDR3, the DNA is TGTGCCTGGAGTAAGGCAGCCCAGGGGGGCAATCAGCCCCAGCATTTT.